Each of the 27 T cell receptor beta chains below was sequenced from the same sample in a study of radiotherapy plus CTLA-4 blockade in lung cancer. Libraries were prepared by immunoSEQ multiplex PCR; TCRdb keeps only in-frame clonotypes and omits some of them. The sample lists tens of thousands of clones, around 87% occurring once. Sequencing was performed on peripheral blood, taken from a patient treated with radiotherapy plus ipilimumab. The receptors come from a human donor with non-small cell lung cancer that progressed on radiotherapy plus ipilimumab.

The CDR3 coding sequence is TGTGCCAGCAGCGTAGGCGGGACCTCTGGAAACACCATATATTTT. It is translated as CASSVGGTSGNTIYF. This sequence joins TRBV9 and TRBJ1-3, with D tentatively TRBD1 (5 bases). Trimming removed 0 bases at V and 0 bases at J, with 7 bases between. The CDR3 is 15 amino acids. Germline V gene data show CDR1 as SGDLS and CDR2 as YYNGEE.

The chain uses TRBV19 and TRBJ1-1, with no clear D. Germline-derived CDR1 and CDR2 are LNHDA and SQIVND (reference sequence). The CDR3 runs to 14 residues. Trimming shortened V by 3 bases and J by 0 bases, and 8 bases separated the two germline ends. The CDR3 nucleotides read TGTGCCAGTAGTATTTCGCCAGTGAACACTGAAGCTTTCTTT. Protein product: CASSISPVNTEAFF.

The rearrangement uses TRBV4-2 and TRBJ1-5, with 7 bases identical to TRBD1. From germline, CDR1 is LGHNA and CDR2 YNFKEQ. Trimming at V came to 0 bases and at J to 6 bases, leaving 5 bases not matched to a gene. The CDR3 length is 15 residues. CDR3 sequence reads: CASSQDEGAAQPQHF. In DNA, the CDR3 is TGTGCCAGCAGCCAAGACGAGGGGGCTGCTCAGCCCCAGCATTTT.

CDR3 sequence reads: CATSRDLGQGNEQYV. The CDR3 coding sequence is TGTGCCACCAGCAGAGATCTAGGACAGGGCAACGAGCAGTACGTC. The chain joins TRBV15 to TRBJ2-7; TRBD1 agrees at 8 bases. J gave up 5 bases and V 0 bases, and 6 bases lay outside the gene matches. The length of the CDR3 is 15 residues. In germline, CDR1 is LNHNV, CDR2 YYDKDF (reference sequence).

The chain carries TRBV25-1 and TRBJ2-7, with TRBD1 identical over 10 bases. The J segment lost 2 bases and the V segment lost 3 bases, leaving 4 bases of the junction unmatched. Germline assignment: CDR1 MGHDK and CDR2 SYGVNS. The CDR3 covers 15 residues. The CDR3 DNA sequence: TGTGCCAGCAGTGAGACAGGACAGGGGGCCTACGAGCAGTACTTC. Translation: CASSETGQGAYEQYF.

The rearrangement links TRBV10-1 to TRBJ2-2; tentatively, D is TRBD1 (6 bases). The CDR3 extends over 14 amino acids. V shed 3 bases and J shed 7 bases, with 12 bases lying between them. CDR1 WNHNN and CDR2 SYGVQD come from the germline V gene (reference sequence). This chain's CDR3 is CASSDRGMNGELFF. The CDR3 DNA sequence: TGCGCCAGCAGTGACAGGGGTATGAACGGGGAGCTGTTTTTT.

The DNA for the CDR3 is TGCGCCAGCAGCCAGAGAACTGAAGCTTTCTTT. It yields the protein CASSQRTEAFF. This rearrangement joins TRBV4-1 to TRBJ1-1; D is unresolved. The germline CDR1 and CDR2 sequences are MGHRA and YSYEKL. Trimming pared 3 bases from V and 5 bases from J, leaving 4 bases between. This CDR3 has 11 amino acids.

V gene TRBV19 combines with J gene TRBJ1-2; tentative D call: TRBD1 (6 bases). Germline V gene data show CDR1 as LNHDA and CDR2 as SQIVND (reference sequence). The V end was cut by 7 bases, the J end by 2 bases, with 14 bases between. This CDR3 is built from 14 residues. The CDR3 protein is CASKRGYENYGYTF. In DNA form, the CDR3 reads TGTGCCAGTAAAAGGGGGTACGAGAACTATGGCTACACCTTC.

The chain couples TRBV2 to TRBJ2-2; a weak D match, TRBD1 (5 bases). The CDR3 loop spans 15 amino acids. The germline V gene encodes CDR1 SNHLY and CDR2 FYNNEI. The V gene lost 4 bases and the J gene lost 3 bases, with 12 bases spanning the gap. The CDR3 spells CASSGVPRDTGELFF. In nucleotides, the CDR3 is TGTGCCAGCAGTGGTGTCCCCAGGGACACCGGGGAGCTGTTTTTT.

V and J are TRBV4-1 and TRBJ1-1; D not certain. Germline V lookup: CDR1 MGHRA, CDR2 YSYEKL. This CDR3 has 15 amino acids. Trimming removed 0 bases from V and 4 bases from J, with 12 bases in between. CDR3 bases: TGCGCCAGCAGCCAAGATCGTACGGTCGCCACTGAAGCTTTCTTT. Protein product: CASSQDRTVATEAFF.

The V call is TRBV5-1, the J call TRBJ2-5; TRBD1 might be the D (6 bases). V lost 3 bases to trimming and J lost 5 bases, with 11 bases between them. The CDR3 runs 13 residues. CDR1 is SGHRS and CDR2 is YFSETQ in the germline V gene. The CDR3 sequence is CASSWGQIETQYF. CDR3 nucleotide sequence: TGCGCCAGCAGCTGGGGGCAAATCGAGACCCAGTACTTC.

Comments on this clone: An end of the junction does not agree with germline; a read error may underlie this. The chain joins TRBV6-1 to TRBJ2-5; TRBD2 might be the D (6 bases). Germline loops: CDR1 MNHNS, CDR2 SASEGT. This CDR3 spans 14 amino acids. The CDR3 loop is CASPSGGDQGTQYF. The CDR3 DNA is TGTGCCAGCCCTTCTGGCGGGGACCAAGGGACCCAGTACTTC.

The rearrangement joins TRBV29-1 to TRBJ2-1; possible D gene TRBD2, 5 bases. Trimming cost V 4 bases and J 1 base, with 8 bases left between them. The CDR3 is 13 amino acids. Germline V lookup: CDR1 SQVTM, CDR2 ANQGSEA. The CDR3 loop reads CSVGPGSYNEQFF. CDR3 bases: TGCAGCGTTGGGCCGGGGTCCTACAATGAGCAGTTCTTC.

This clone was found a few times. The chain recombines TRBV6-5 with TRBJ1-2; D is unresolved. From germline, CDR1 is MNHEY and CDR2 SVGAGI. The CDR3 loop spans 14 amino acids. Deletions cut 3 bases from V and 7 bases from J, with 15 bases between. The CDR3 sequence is CASSYGGQIAGYTF. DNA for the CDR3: TGTGCCAGCAGTTATGGCGGTCAGATCGCTGGCTACACCTTC.

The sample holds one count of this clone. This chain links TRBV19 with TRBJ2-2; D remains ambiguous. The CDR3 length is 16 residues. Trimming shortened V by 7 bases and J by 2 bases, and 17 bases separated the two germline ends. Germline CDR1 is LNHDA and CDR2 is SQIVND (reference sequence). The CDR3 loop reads CASIPRGRYNTGELFF. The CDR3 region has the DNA TGTGCCAGTATTCCCCGCGGAAGATACAACACCGGGGAGCTGTTTTTT. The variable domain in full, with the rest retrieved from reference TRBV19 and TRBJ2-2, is DGGITQSPKYLFRKEGQNVTLSCEQNLNHDAMYWYRQDPGQGLRLIYYSQIVNDFQKGDIAEGYSVSREKKESFPLTVTSAQKNPTAFYLCASIPRGRYNTGELFFGEGSRLTVL.

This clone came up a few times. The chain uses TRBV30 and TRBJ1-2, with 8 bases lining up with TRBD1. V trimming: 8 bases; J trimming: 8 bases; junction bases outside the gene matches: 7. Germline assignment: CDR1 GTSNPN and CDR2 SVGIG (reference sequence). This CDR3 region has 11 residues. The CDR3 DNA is TGTGCCGGAACAGGGGGGGGCGGCTACACCTTC. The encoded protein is CAGTGGGGYTF.

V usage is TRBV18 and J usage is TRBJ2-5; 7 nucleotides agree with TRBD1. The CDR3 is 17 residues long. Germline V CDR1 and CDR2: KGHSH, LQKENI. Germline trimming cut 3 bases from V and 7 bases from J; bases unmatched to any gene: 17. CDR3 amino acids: CASSPPQGQAPSGTQYF. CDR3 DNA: TGTGCCAGCTCACCCCCCCAAGGACAGGCCCCAAGTGGGACCCAGTACTTC. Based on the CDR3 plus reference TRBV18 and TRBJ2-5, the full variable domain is NAGVMQNPRHLVRRRGQEARLRCSPMKGHSHVYWYRQLPEEGLKFMVYLQKENIIDESGMPKERFSAEFPKEGPSILRIQQVVRGDSAAYFCASSPPQGQAPSGTQYFGPGTRLLVL.

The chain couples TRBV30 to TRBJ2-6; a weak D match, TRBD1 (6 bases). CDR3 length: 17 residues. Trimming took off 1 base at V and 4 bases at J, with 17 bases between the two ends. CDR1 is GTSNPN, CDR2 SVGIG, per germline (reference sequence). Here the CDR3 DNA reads TGTGCCTGGAGTGCCCACCAAACAGGGCTCGGGGCCAACGTCCTGACTTTC. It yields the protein CAWSAHQTGLGANVLTF.

The chain's CDR3 is CASSEATNEQFF. CDR3 nucleotides: TGTGCCAGCAGTGAAGCGACCAATGAGCAGTTCTTC. The V call is TRBV6-1, the J call TRBJ2-1; no clear D. Trimming removed 0 bases from V and 6 bases from J, with 3 bases in between. Germline-derived CDR1 and CDR2 are MNHNS and SASEGT. The CDR3 is 12 amino acids.

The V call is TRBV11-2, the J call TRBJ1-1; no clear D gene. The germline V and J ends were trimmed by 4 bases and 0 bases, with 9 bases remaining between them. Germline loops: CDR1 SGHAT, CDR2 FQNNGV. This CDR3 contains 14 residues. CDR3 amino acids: CASSSKLLNTEAFF. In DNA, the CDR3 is TGTGCCAGCAGCTCAAAACTACTGAACACTGAAGCTTTCTTT. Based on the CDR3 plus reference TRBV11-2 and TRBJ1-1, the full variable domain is EAGVAQSPRYKIIEKRQSVAFWCNPISGHATLYWYQQILGQGPKLLIQFQNNGVVDDSQLPKDRFSAERLKGVDSTLKIQPAKLEDSAVYLCASSSKLLNTEAFFGQGTRLTVV.

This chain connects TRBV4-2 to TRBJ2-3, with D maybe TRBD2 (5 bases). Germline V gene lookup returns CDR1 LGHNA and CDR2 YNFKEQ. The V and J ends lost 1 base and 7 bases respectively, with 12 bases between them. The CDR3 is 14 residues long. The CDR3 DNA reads TGTGCCAGCAGCCAAGGGGCTCGGGAAAATACGCAGTATTTT. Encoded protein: CASSQGARENTQYF.

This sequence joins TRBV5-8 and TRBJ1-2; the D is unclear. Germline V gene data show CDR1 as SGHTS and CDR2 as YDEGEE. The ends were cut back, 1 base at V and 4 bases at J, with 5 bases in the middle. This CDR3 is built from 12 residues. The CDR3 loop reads CASSLLSYGYTF. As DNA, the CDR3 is TGTGCCAGCAGCTTGTTGTCCTATGGCTACACCTTC.

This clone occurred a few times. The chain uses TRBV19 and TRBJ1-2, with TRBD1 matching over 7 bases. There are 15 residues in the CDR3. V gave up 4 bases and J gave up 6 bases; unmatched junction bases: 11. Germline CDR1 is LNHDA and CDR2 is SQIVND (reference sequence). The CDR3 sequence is CASSTLDRDLDGYTF. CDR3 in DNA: TGTGCCAGTAGTACCCTCGACAGGGACCTCGATGGCTACACCTTC.

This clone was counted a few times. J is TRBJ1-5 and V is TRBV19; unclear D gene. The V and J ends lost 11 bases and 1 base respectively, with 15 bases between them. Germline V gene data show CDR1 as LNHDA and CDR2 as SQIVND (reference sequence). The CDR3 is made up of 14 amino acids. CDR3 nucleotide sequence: TGTGCCGGCTCAAGGGAGGTGAGCAATCAGCCCCAGCATTTT. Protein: CAGSREVSNQPQHF.

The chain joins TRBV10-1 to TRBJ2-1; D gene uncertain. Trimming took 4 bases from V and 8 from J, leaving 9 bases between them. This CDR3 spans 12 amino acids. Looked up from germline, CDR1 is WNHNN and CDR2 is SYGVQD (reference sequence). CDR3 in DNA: TGCGCCAGCAGTGTGGCTAACCATGAGCAGTTCTTC. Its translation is CASSVANHEQFF.

DNA for the CDR3: TGTGCCAGCAGTTTCGGGGCTATGGCAGGACAGCCCCAGCATTTT. Protein: CASSFGAMAGQPQHF. J is TRBJ1-5 and V is TRBV27; weak D call: TRBD1 (5 bases). The CDR3 runs to 15 residues. The germline V and J ends were trimmed by 3 bases and 7 bases, with 16 bases remaining between them. Germline CDR1 is MNHEY and CDR2 is SMNVEV (reference sequence).

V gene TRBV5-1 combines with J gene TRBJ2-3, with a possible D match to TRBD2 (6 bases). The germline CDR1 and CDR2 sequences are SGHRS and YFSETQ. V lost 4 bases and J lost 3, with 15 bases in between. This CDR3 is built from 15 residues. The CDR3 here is CASSRGTGGTDTQYF. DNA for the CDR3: TGCGCCAGCAGCCGCGGGACCGGGGGAACAGATACGCAGTATTTT.